This T cell receptor (beta chain) was documented in a study of blood T cell repertoires in COVID-19. Per the germline V gene, CDR1 is SNHLY and CDR2 is FYNNEI. CDR3 length equals 16 residues. J gave up 0 bases and V 11 bases, and 10 bases lay outside the gene matches. Sequenced by immunoSEQ multiplex PCR; TCRdb stores in-frame clones only, minus some. In the table there are approximately 230,000 clones, about 87% of which are singletons. The chain joins TRBV2 to TRBJ2-1, with 10 bases matching TRBD2. The specimen sequenced was peripheral blood. The clonotype comes from a woman aged 30 to 39 with COVID-19, enrolled during active disease. The CDR3 region is CAAQAGGSSSYNEQFF. In nucleotides, the CDR3 is TGTGCCGCCCAAGCGGGAGGGTCGAGCTCCTACAATGAGCAGTTCTTC.